The rows below give T cell receptor beta chains drawn from one sample of a study of cytomegalovirus exposure and HLA in healthy donors. The repertoire was sequenced with immunoSEQ multiplex PCR; TCRdb's copy has only in-frame clones and lacks some. The sample records some 170,000 clones, about 86% being singletons. Specimen: PBMCs. All receptors come from a woman between 18 and 29 years old in good health and CMV-seronegative. Each CDR3 is given with its conserved first and last residue. The order of the fields is clone size, V gene, D gene, J gene, CDR3 DNA, CDR3 protein. The D gene is left open where the match is weak. The size entry is marked missing in some rows and otherwise reads once, few, many or a size class.

.	TRBV10-3	.	TRBJ1-1	TGTGCCATCAGGACAGGGAACACTGAAGCTTTCTTT	CAIRTGNTEAFF
.	TRBV27	.	TRBJ2-7	TGTGCCAGCATGGGGGGAGTGGGCGAGCAGTACTTC	CASMGGVGEQYF
.	TRBV6-6	TRBD1	TRBJ1-2	TGTGCCAGCAGTTACTCGACAGGGACATATGGCTACACCTTC	CASSYSTGTYGYTF
.	TRBV10-1	TRBD1	TRBJ2-2	TGCGCCAGCAGTTTGGAAGACAGGGATGTCGGGGAGCTGTTTTTT	CASSLEDRDVGELFF
once	TRBV25-1	.	TRBJ1-1	TGTGCCAGCAGTGAATTCTCGGGGTCGGACACTGAAGCTTTCTTT	CASSEFSGSDTEAFF
.	TRBV29-1	TRBD1	TRBJ1-1	TGCAGCGTTGAAGGTCGCGGGACAGTCGATTCGAACACTGAAGCTTTCTTT	CSVEGRGTVDSNTEAFF
.	TRBV11-3	TRBD1	TRBJ2-2	TGTGCCAGCAGCCCCCCCGGGACAGGGGACACCGGGGAGCTGTTTTTT	CASSPPGTGDTGELFF
.	TRBV7-8	.	TRBJ2-2	TGTGCCAGCAGCCTCCGGGGCCAGGGAGGAACCGGGGAGCTGTTTTTT	CASSLRGQGGTGELFF
few	TRBV29-1	.	TRBJ2-7	TGCAGCGTTGTGGGGGACGGGAGCTCCTACGAGCAGTACTTC	CSVVGDGSSYEQYF
.	TRBV12-5	TRBD1	TRBJ1-4	TGTGCTAGTGGTTTGGTACGCCTTGGGACAGGGAATGAAAAACTGTTTTTT	CASGLVRLGTGNEKLFF
.	TRBV29-1	.	TRBJ1-5	TGCAGCGTTGCACAGGGTTTCAATCAGCCCCAGCATTTT	CSVAQGFNQPQHF
.	TRBV15	.	TRBJ2-1	TGTGCCACCAGCAGAGATTTAGATCCATACAATGAGCAGTTCTTC	CATSRDLDPYNEQFF
.	TRBV7-6	.	TRBJ1-3	TGTGCCAGCAGCTTAGGCAGGCTTGGAAACACCATATATTTT	CASSLGRLGNTIYF
.	TRBV15	TRBD1	TRBJ2-1	TGTGCCACCAGCAGACAGAGACAGGGGGGCAATGAGCAGTTCTTC	CATSRQRQGGNEQFF
.	TRBV5-6	.	TRBJ2-4	TGTGCCAGCAGCCGAGGGAAGCGATCTCTAGCCAAAAACATTCAGTACTTC	CASSRGKRSLAKNIQYF
.	TRBV4-1	TRBD1	TRBJ2-1	TGCGCCAGCAGCCAAAGACAGGGGGATGAGCAGTTCTTC	CASSQRQGDEQFF
.	TRBV27	.	TRBJ2-3	TGTGCCAGCGCGGGCGTGGCGAGCACAGATACGCAGTATTTT	CASAGVASTDTQYF
.	TRBV27	.	TRBJ2-1	TGTGCCAGCAGAACCGTAAGAGGAGGTCGGGACAATGAGCAGTTCTTC	CASRTVRGGRDNEQFF
few	TRBV10-2	.	TRBJ1-2	TGCGCCAGCAGTGGTGCCCCCCAGGGCGGCTACACCTTC	CASSGAPQGGYTF
.	TRBV5-1	.	TRBJ2-5	TGCGCCAGCAGCGCCGACAGCGCTGAGGAGACCCAGTACTTC	CASSADSAEETQYF
once	TRBV2	.	TRBJ1-5	TGTGCCAGCAGAAGTCAGGGGAAGGAGAATCAGCCCCAGCATTTT	CASRSQGKENQPQHF
.	TRBV9	.	TRBJ2-7	TGTGCCAGCAGCGTATCATCACAATTACAGGGATCCGAGCAGTACTTC	CASSVSSQLQGSEQYF
.	TRBV27	TRBD2	TRBJ2-3	TGTGCCACCGTGCGACTAGCGGGGGGGGCAGATACGCAGTATTTT	CATVRLAGGADTQYF
.	TRBV27	.	TRBJ2-1	TGTGCCAGCAGTTTATCGAGGTCCGAGCAGTTCTTC	CASSLSRSEQFF
.	TRBV19	.	TRBJ2-2	TGTGCCAGTAGTCTAAACAGCGGCACCGGGGAGCTGTTTTTT	CASSLNSGTGELFF
.	TRBV7-3	.	TRBJ1-1	TGTGCCAGCAGCGCGACAGGGAACACTGAAGCTTTCTTT	CASSATGNTEAFF
.	TRBV21-1	.	TRBJ1-2	TGTGCCAGCAGCAAAGTGGGCAGTGGCTACACCTTC	CASSKVGSGYTF
.	TRBV2	.	TRBJ2-1	TGTGCCAGCAGTTACCGGGAGAGACAGTACAATGAGCAGTTCTTC	CASSYRERQYNEQFF
.	TRBV9	.	TRBJ1-2	TGTGCCAGCAGCCCCGGCCACAGGAGAGCTAACTATGGCTACACCTTC	CASSPGHRRANYGYTF
.	TRBV27	.	TRBJ1-5	TGTGCCAGCAGTTGGGGGGGGACACCTAATCAGCCCCAGCATTTT	CASSWGGTPNQPQHF